The clone carrying this T cell receptor beta chain was seen only a few times. No antigen is known for it. A process of 5'RACE template switching, which added a universal primer site and UMIs, was used to make TCR cDNA. TCRdb re-derived calls from the 5' RACE reads in MiXCR, one entry per CDR3 protein. The profile shows 99,000 or so distinct CDR3 sequences, under 6.5% of them singletons. This record comes from a study of T cells after yellow fever vaccination. Study results and caveats: Subsequent to the booster, the majority of primary-vaccination clones reappeared (less than 97% CD4, around 90% CD8).

The CDR3 covers 16 residues. The V segment lost 5 bases and the J segment 4 bases; nucleotides outside the gene matches: 6. Germline-derived CDR1 and CDR2 are SGHNT and YENEEA. The chain links TRBV11-3 to TRBJ2-1, with 12 bases lining up with TRBD1. This TCR derives from a young man who received the YFV17D yellow fever vaccine. The source was CD8+ T cells sorted from PBMCs, collected 10 days after the yellow fever booster vaccination. The CDR3 nucleotides are TGTGCCAGCAGCCCGGTGGGACAGGGGGCGTACAATGAGCAGTTCTTC. Protein: CASSPVGQGAYNEQFF.